These 16 T cell receptor beta chains were all obtained from the same sample, sequenced in a study of OX40 agonist ivuxolimab in advanced cancers. TCRdb keeps only in-frame clones here, not all; method: immunoSEQ multiplex PCR. The table shows nearly 45,000 clones, with approximately 80% occurring only once. The source was CD4+ or CD8+ T cells sorted from blood, collected in a trial of the OX40 agonist ivuxolimab. The receptors shown here come from an adult with an advanced solid tumor such as melanoma, head and neck, liver or kidney cancer.

V usage is TRBV27 and J usage is TRBJ1-1; the D gene is possibly TRBD1 (6 bases). Germline-derived CDR1 and CDR2 are MNHEY and SMNVEV (reference sequence). V was pared by 10 bases and J by 10 bases, with 19 bases between. The CDR3 covers 12 residues. The CDR3 spells CATNQGRWGAFF. The CDR3 nucleotides read TGTGCCACCAACCAGGGGCGGTGGGGAGCTTTCTTT.

This clone turned up a few times. The CDR3 loop is CASSRTDRDQPQHF. The CDR3 nucleotides read TGTGCCAGCAGCCGCACCGACAGGGATCAGCCCCAGCATTTT. This chain uses TRBV7-9 with TRBJ1-5; 7 nucleotides match TRBD1. J lost 5 bases, V lost 5 bases, and 6 bases had no gene match. Germline CDR1 is SEHNR and CDR2 is FQNEAQ (reference sequence). The CDR3 totals 14 residues.

The V and J genes are TRBV19 and TRBJ2-1; TRBD2 matches at 11 bases. J gave up 5 bases and V 5 bases, and 5 bases lay outside the gene matches. The CDR3 covers 15 residues. From germline, CDR1 is LNHDA and CDR2 SQIVND (reference sequence). Here the CDR3 reads CASSVLAGVNNEQFF. The CDR3 DNA reads as TGTGCCAGTAGTGTACTAGCGGGAGTGAACAATGAGCAGTTCTTC.

The chain uses TRBV5-8 and TRBJ1-5; 8 bases are shared with TRBD1. CDR1 SGHTS and CDR2 YDEGEE come from the germline V gene. This CDR3 contains 13 residues. V lost 4 bases to trimming and J lost 5 bases; unmatched junction nucleotides: 2. This CDR3 is CASSPDRDQPQHF. In DNA form, the CDR3 reads TGTGCCAGCAGCCCGGACAGGGATCAGCCCCAGCATTTT.

This clone was found a few times. The sample has other DNA sequences that encode this CDR3 too. Here the CDR3 DNA reads TGCGCCAGCAGTGAGTCAGGGGTCAATCAGCCCCAGCATTTT. It encodes CASSESGVNQPQHF. The chain couples TRBV10-2 to TRBJ1-5, with D possibly matching TRBD1 (5 bases). The CDR3 sequence is 14 residues long. Between the trimmed V and J ends, which lost 0 bases and 3 bases, there was a span of 6 bases. CDR1 and CDR2 from the germline V gene are WSHSY and SAAADI.

This clone has only one observation. The same CDR3 is also encoded by other DNA sequences in this sample. The gene calls are TRBV10-2 and TRBJ1-5; unclear D gene. V was pared by 0 bases and J by 3 bases, with 6 bases between. CDR1 is WSHSY and CDR2 is SAAADI in the germline V gene. The CDR3 length is 14 residues. CDR3 coding DNA: TGCGCCAGCAGTGAGTCAGGATCCAATCAGCCCCAGCATTTT. Translated, it gives CASSESGSNQPQHF.

The chain joins TRBV27 to TRBJ2-7; TRBD2 agrees at 12 bases. CDR1 MNHEY and CDR2 SMNVEV come from the germline V gene (reference sequence). The CDR3 covers 14 residues. The trim removed 5 bases at V and 5 bases at J, leaving 4 bases unmatched. This CDR3 reads CASSRRTSGNEQYF. Written as DNA, the CDR3 is TGTGCCAGCAGTCGCCGGACTAGCGGGAACGAGCAGTACTTC.

This clone has just a few counts. This rearrangement joins TRBV6-5 to TRBJ1-2; D not certain. CDR1 and CDR2 (germline): MNHEY, SVGAGI. The CDR3 length is 13 residues. Trimming removed 2 bases from V and 8 bases from J, with 12 bases in between. CDR3 sequence: CASSYDSGWGYTF. CDR3 DNA sequence: TGTGCCAGCAGTTACGACTCAGGTTGGGGCTACACCTTC.

This chain links TRBV7-6 with TRBJ1-2, with 7 bases matching TRBD1. CDR3 length: 15 residues. Germline values: CDR1 SGHVS, CDR2 FNYEAQ. The V segment lost 4 bases and the J segment 5 bases; nucleotides outside the gene matches: 10. The CDR3 is CASSSRQGYRYGYTF. The CDR3 DNA follows: TGTGCCAGCAGCTCTAGACAGGGTTATAGGTATGGCTACACCTTC.

J is TRBJ2-1 and V is TRBV5-4; 7 positions match TRBD2. The CDR3 length is 16 residues. V was pared by 4 bases and J by 7 bases, with 14 bases of the junction left unmatched. Germline V gene lookup returns CDR1 SGHNT and CDR2 YYREEE (reference sequence). CDR3 protein: CASSREAGEFENEQFF. DNA of the CDR3: TGTGCCAGCAGCCGCGAGGCGGGAGAGTTCGAGAATGAGCAGTTCTTC.

The chain joins TRBV19 to TRBJ1-1, with 8 bases aligning to TRBD1. V shed 5 bases, J shed 1 base, and the junction held 6 bases outside the gene matches. Germline CDR1 reads LNHDA; CDR2 reads SQIVND (reference sequence). The CDR3 spans 15 residues. The DNA for the CDR3 is TGTGCCAGTAGTTCTACAGGGACAGGGAACACTGAAGCTTTCTTT. Its translation: CASSSTGTGNTEAFF.

The count of this clone is one. The gene calls are TRBV5-4 and TRBJ2-3; D is unresolved. This CDR3 has 11 amino acids. Deletions cut 3 bases from V and 6 bases from J, with 5 bases between. Germline CDR1 is SGHNT and CDR2 is YYREEE (reference sequence). The CDR3 spells CASSSVDTQYF. CDR3 nucleotide sequence: TGTGCCAGCAGCTCCGTCGATACGCAGTATTTT. The full variable domain, its missing parts supplied by reference TRBV5-4 and TRBJ2-3, is ETGVTQSPTHLIKTRGQQVTLRCSSQSGHNTVSWYQQALGQGPQFIFQYYREEENGRGNFPPRFSGLQFPNYSSELNVNALELDDSALYLCASSSVDTQYFGPGTRLTVL.

The chain employs TRBV7-2 and TRBJ1-1, with a possible D match to TRBD1 (6 bases). CDR1 and CDR2 (germline): SGHTA, FQGNSA. V gave up 5 bases and J gave up 4 bases, with 17 bases separating them. The CDR3 is 15 amino acids. This CDR3 is CASSPSGATFTEAFF. Here the CDR3 DNA reads TGTGCCAGCAGCCCTTCGGGGGCTACTTTCACTGAAGCTTTCTTT.

The rearrangement joins TRBV2 to TRBJ1-5, with D hard to call. This CDR3 has 12 residues. V dropped 6 bases and J dropped 12 bases, with 15 bases sitting between them. Germline V gene data show CDR1 as SNHLY and CDR2 as FYNNEI. CDR3 nucleotides: TGTGCCAGCAGGGAACCGCTGAAGGTCCAGCATTTT. Translated: CASREPLKVQHF.

The V gene is TRBV7-2, the J gene TRBJ2-3; D not resolved. Germline V gene sequence: CDR1 SGHTA, CDR2 FQGNSA. This CDR3 spans 13 amino acids. Trimming shortened V by 5 bases and J by 5 bases, and 11 bases separated the two germline ends. The CDR3 here is CASSPPPRDTQYF. In DNA form, the CDR3 reads TGTGCCAGCAGCCCACCACCTAGAGATACGCAGTATTTT. Drawing the rest from reference TRBV7-2 and TRBJ2-3, the complete variable domain is GAGVSQSPSNKVTEKGKDVELRCDPISGHTALYWYRQSLGQGLEFLIYFQGNSAPDKSGLPSDRFSAERTGGSVSTLTIQRTQQEDSAVYLCASSPPPRDTQYFGPGTRLTVL.

This clone was counted a single time. The chain joins TRBV4-2 to TRBJ2-5; D is undetermined. Germline lookup yields CDR1 LGHNA and CDR2 YNFKEQ. V was pared by 1 base and J by 3 bases, with 9 bases between. This CDR3 region has 14 residues. This CDR3 reads CASSQGLVKETQYF. Here the CDR3 DNA reads TGTGCCAGCAGCCAAGGGCTAGTCAAAGAGACCCAGTACTTC.